Presented here are 5 T cell receptor beta chains from one specimen sequenced in a study of T cells in localized non-small cell lung cancer. Assay used: immunoSEQ multiplex PCR; TCRdb lists only in-frame clones, some missing. The data show fewer than 50,000 clones, about nine tenths seen once. The specimen was peripheral blood mononuclear cells, collected before any cancer treatment. The receptors here all came from a male donor at least 60 years old with stage II lung adenocarcinoma.

This clone was seen a handful of times. The chain carries TRBV6-6 and TRBJ2-1; tentatively, D is TRBD1 or TRBD2 (5 bases each). Germline values: CDR1 MNHNY, CDR2 SVGAGI (reference sequence). The CDR3 spans 13 residues. Trimming stripped 2 bases from V and 6 bases from J, with 8 bases between. The CDR3 DNA sequence: TGTGCCAGCAGTTACCGGGGCTTCAATGAGCAGTTCTTC. Amino acids: CASSYRGFNEQFF.

The chain recombines TRBV6-1 with TRBJ2-3; 9 positions match TRBD2. The CDR3 runs to 16 residues. V trimming: 4 bases; J trimming: 5 bases; junction bases outside the gene matches: 10. The germline V gene has CDR1 MNHNS and CDR2 SASEGT. For the CDR3, the DNA is TGTGCCAGCAGTGGGGTAGCGGGAGAGTGGTTAGATACGCAGTATTTT. The encoded protein is CASSGVAGEWLDTQYF.

V gene TRBV5-1 combines with J gene TRBJ1-2, with 9 nucleotides matching TRBD1. This CDR3 contains 13 residues. The junction had 1 base not matched to a gene; V was cut back by 4 bases and J by 3 bases. CDR1 is SGHRS, CDR2 YFSETQ, per germline. Written as DNA, the CDR3 is TGCGCCAGCAGCCGGACAGGGGACTATGGCTACACCTTC. Amino acids: CASSRTGDYGYTF.

The rearrangement uses TRBV5-6 and TRBJ1-2; D might be TRBD1 (6 bases). Looked up from germline, CDR1 is SGHDT and CDR2 is YYEEEE. Deletions cut 4 bases from V and 5 bases from J, with 18 bases between. CDR3 length: 15 amino acids. The CDR3 loop is CASSSPGGRVYGYTF. The CDR3, as DNA: TGTGCCAGCAGCAGCCCTGGGGGGCGAGTGTATGGCTACACCTTC.

The chain uses TRBV30 and TRBJ1-3; no clear D gene. Deletions cut 6 bases from V and 0 bases from J, with 6 bases between. The V gene's germline CDR1 is GTSNPN and CDR2 SVGIG (reference sequence). The CDR3 is made up of 12 amino acids. CDR3 DNA: TGTGCCTGCAGGAGCTCTGGAAACACCATATATTTT. Encoded protein: CACRSSGNTIYF.